Listed here are 8 T cell receptor beta chains from one sample, sequenced in a study of shared clonotypes between healthy human individuals. Profiling relied on immunoSEQ multiplex PCR, and the TCRdb table lists in-frame clones only, not all of them. The data hold around 2,000,000 clones, with 85% to 95% observed a single time. Sequencing was done on a sample of naive CD4+ T cells sorted from blood. Documented subset: CD45RA+ positively selected. The receptors here all came from a man in his late teens or twenties in good health.

The chain is built from TRBV30 and TRBJ2-3; D assignment may be TRBD1 or TRBD2 (5 bases each). Germline V gives CDR1 GTSNPN, CDR2 SVGIG (reference sequence). The ends were cut back, 0 bases at V and 2 bases at J, with 9 bases in the middle. The length of the CDR3 is 14 residues. The CDR3 region has the DNA TGTGCCTGGAGTGTACGGGGCCCCACAGATACGCAGTATTTT. Protein sequence: CAWSVRGPTDTQYF.

This rearrangement joins TRBV2 to TRBJ2-1; maybe TRBD1 (5 bases). Germline V CDR1 and CDR2: SNHLY, FYNNEI. The CDR3 spans 15 residues. V lost 6 bases, J lost 7 bases, and 19 bases lay in between. CDR3 nucleotides: TGTGCCAGCAGCCCAATGGGGCCCCCGAGTAATGAGCAGTTCTTC. It yields the protein CASSPMGPPSNEQFF.

The table lists this clone with a few counts. The chain combines TRBV6-1 with TRBJ1-6; TRBD1 might be the D (5 bases). This CDR3 is built from 13 residues. Germline loops: CDR1 MNHNS, CDR2 SASEGT. Trimming pared 4 bases from V and 6 bases from J, leaving 7 bases between. CDR3 loop: CASSGQLNSPLHF. The CDR3 nucleotides are TGTGCCAGCAGTGGACAGCTTAATTCACCCCTCCACTTT.

This sequence joins TRBV5-1 and TRBJ2-7, with TRBD1 matching over 7 bases. The CDR3 extends over 15 amino acids. The germline gives CDR1 SGHRS, CDR2 YFSETQ. V lost 4 bases and J lost 1; bases outside the gene matches: 8. CDR3 residues: CASSGRGLISYEQYF. CDR3 DNA sequence: TGCGCCAGCAGCGGAAGGGGGCTCATTTCCTACGAGCAGTACTTC.

To note about this clone: In the same sample, other DNA sequences code for this CDR3. The chain carries TRBV5-4 and TRBJ2-2; a possible D gene is TRBD2 (5 bases). Germline loops: CDR1 SGHNT, CDR2 YYREEE (reference sequence). This CDR3 region has 14 residues. The V end lost 2 bases, the J end lost 2 bases, and 7 bases lay between the germline ends. CDR3 amino acids: CASSLAANTGELFF. The CDR3 nucleotides are TGTGCCAGCAGCTTAGCGGCTAACACCGGGGAGCTGTTTTTT.

The chain is built from TRBV30 and TRBJ1-2, with D tentatively TRBD1 (5 bases). The CDR3 loop spans 13 amino acids. Germline V gene lookup returns CDR1 GTSNPN and CDR2 SVGIG (reference sequence). Deletions cut 3 bases from V and 5 bases from J, with 13 bases between. The CDR3 region has the DNA TGTGCCTGGAGAGGCGGGGGAGCTTATGGCTACACCTTC. Amino acid sequence: CAWRGGGAYGYTF.

The rearrangement uses TRBV10-2 and TRBJ2-3; possible D gene TRBD1, 6 bases. V lost 10 bases and J lost 2, with 19 bases in between. CDR3 length: 15 residues. CDR1 is WSHSY and CDR2 is SAAADI in the germline V gene. CDR3 protein: CATVVGAGATDTQYF. The DNA for the CDR3 is TGCGCCACAGTCGTGGGGGCAGGGGCCACAGATACGCAGTATTTT.

The chain is built from TRBV6-5 and TRBJ1-1; D remains unclear. Germline V gives CDR1 MNHEY, CDR2 SVGAGI. This CDR3 region has 15 residues. Trimming pared 2 bases from V and 8 bases from J, leaving 18 bases between. The CDR3 is CASSYSRTSPGEAFF. CDR3 nucleotide sequence: TGTGCCAGCAGTTACAGCAGGACTTCCCCCGGCGAAGCTTTCTTT.